This T cell receptor beta chain is drawn from a study of shared clonotypes between healthy human individuals. On the study more broadly: Each donor's CD8 memory used one plate, CD8 naive two, each CD4 subset three. Study results and caveats: Few donors restricted represented genetic and exposure-history diversity. Generally, naive subsets came out with larger estimated richness than memory subsets.

On this clone: Its antigen is not identified. The same CDR3 is also encoded by other DNA sequences in this sample.

V was clipped by 5 bases and J by 3 bases; unmatched bases: 5. From germline, CDR1 is SGHTA and CDR2 FQGNSA. The CDR3 extends over 15 amino acids. The table came from immunoSEQ multiplex PCR; TCRdb's copy has only in-frame clones and leaves some out. The table records some 1.1 million clones, about 80% of them present only once. This sequence was found in a man aged 18 to 29 in good health. Some clones in this sample may be carry-over from other donors' samples. The rearrangement links TRBV7-2 to TRBJ2-1; 9 nucleotides line up with TRBD1. Sequenced material: memory CD4+ T cells from PBMCs. Subset defined: CD45RA-negative fraction. The CDR3 loop is CASSLGTGIYNEQFF. In nucleotides, the CDR3 is TGTGCCAGCAGCCTCGGGACAGGGATCTACAATGAGCAGTTCTTC.